The clone carrying this T cell receptor beta chain was recorded a few times. Here immunoSEQ multiplex PCR was the method, and the copy in TCRdb shows in-frame clones only, minus some. This table has 80,000 to 95,000 clones, approximately 90% appearing once. The data derive from a study of OX40 agonist ivuxolimab in advanced cancers. The CDR3 has 13 amino acids. Germline V lookup: CDR1 LNHDA, CDR2 SQIVND (reference sequence). Losses at the gene ends were 3 bases for V and 4 bases for J; bases not matched to a gene: 3. The clonotype comes from an adult with an advanced solid tumor such as melanoma, head and neck, liver or kidney cancer. The chain carries TRBV19 and TRBJ2-7, with 7 positions matching TRBD1. The input for sequencing was CD4+ or CD8+ T cells sorted from blood, taken in a trial of the OX40 agonist ivuxolimab. CDR3 nucleotide sequence: TGTGCCAGTAGTATCGACAGGGAATACGAGCAGTACTTC. Its protein product is CASSIDREYEQYF.